Listed below are T cell receptor beta chains from one sample, sequenced in a study of blood T cell repertoires in COVID-19. Generated by immunoSEQ multiplex PCR, the TCRdb table keeps only in-frame clones and is missing some. Of some 270,000 clones listed, roughly 84% are singletons. The sample comprised PBMCs or T cells enriched from blood (not recorded which). These receptors all stem from a man between 50 and 59 years old who had recovered from COVID-19. The CDR3 runs from the conserved cysteine through the conserved F or W. A D gene is named only where the DNA matches it firmly. A row's size may be missing; if present it is once, few, many or a size class.

CDR3 protein,CDR3 DNA,D gene,V gene,J gene,clone size
CASSSQGSAGSREQYF,TGTGCCAGCAGCTCCCAAGGCTCTGCGGGAAGTCGCGAGCAGTACTTC,NA,TRBV7-9,TRBJ2-7,NA
CASSSLTGLGGYTF,TGTGCCAGCAGTTCCCTGACAGGGTTAGGTGGCTACACCTTC,TRBD1,TRBV27,TRBJ1-2,NA
CAISTSSNTDTQYF,TGTGCCATCAGTACTAGCTCCAACACAGATACGCAGTATTTT,NA,TRBV10-3,TRBJ2-3,once
CASSLRTSAYEQYF,TGTGCCAGCAGCCTCCGGACTAGCGCCTACGAGCAGTACTTC,TRBD2,TRBV3-1/TRBV3-2,TRBJ2-7,NA
CASSPGSGLGNLEQFF,TGCGCCAGCAGCCCAGGATCGGGACTGGGGAACCTCGAGCAGTTCTTC,NA,TRBV5-1,TRBJ2-1,NA
CASSLRGDGYTF,TGTGCCAGCAGTCTCAGGGGGGACGGCTACACCTTC,TRBD1,TRBV27,TRBJ1-2,NA
CASSDRLAGLRYEQYF,TGCGCCAGCAGTGACAGACTAGCGGGACTCCGCTACGAGCAGTACTTC,TRBD2,TRBV10-2,TRBJ2-7,NA
CASNPHRAVNTEAFF,TGTGCCAGTAATCCTCACAGGGCCGTGAACACTGAAGCTTTCTTT,NA,TRBV19,TRBJ1-1,NA
CASSFAGTNEKLFF,TGTGCCAGCAGTTTTGCGGGTACTAATGAAAAACTGTTTTTT,NA,TRBV28,TRBJ1-4,NA
CASSQELAGGSKNEQFF,TGTGCCAGCAGCCAGGAACTAGCGGGAGGATCCAAGAATGAGCAGTTCTTC,TRBD2,TRBV4-2,TRBJ2-1,few
CASSFGQGSGYGYTF,TGTGCCAGCAGCTTCGGACAGGGAAGTGGTTATGGCTACACCTTC,TRBD1,TRBV7-9,TRBJ1-2,medium-sized
CASSPPAGYFSQPQHF,TGTGCCAGCTCACCACCGGCGGGATATTTTTCACAGCCCCAGCATTTT,NA,TRBV18,TRBJ1-5,NA
CAGADSWRNSPLHF,TGTGCCGGGGCCGATAGCTGGCGGAATTCACCCCTCCACTTT,NA,TRBV7-8,TRBJ1-6,NA
CASSQSKPDRGFHGYTF,TGCGCCAGCAGTCAATCGAAGCCTGACAGGGGGTTCCATGGCTACACCTTC,TRBD1,TRBV23-1,TRBJ1-2,NA
CASSIARRRRGQPQHF,TGTGCCAGTAGTATAGCTCGGCGTCGGCGGGGTCAGCCCCAGCATTTT,NA,TRBV19,TRBJ1-5,NA
CASSPQTGSSGANVLTF,TGTGCCAGCTCACCACAAACAGGAAGCTCTGGGGCCAACGTCCTGACTTTC,NA,TRBV18,TRBJ2-6,once
CASSYKGRLAGFQETQYF,TGTGCCAGCAGTTACAAGGGTCGACTAGCGGGATTTCAAGAGACCCAGTACTTC,TRBD2,TRBV6-8,TRBJ2-5,NA
CASSPPPGVHEQFF,TGTGCCAGCAGTCCGCCTCCGGGAGTCCATGAGCAGTTCTTC,NA,TRBV6-5,TRBJ2-1,NA
CASSQGGTPDETQYF,TGTGCCAGCAGCCAAGGAGGGACTCCGGACGAGACCCAGTACTTC,NA,TRBV4-2,TRBJ2-5,NA
CASSFDNGHSQNNEQFF,TGTGCCAGCAGTTTTGATAACGGACACAGTCAAAACAATGAGCAGTTCTTC,NA,TRBV27,TRBJ2-1,NA
CASSFRAGGSNQPQHF,TGTGCCAGCAGTTTCCGCGCCGGGGGAAGCAATCAGCCCCAGCATTTT,NA,TRBV28,TRBJ1-5,NA
CATRSGGLAGPAQYF,TGTGCCACTCGCTCGGGGGGACTAGCGGGTCCCGCGCAGTACTTC,TRBD2,TRBV6-5,TRBJ2-7,NA
CASSLGEDGELFF,TGTGCCAGCAGCTTAGGAGAGGACGGGGAGCTGTTTTTT,NA,TRBV7-6,TRBJ2-2,NA
CASSRASGPIQYF,TGTGCCAGTAGCAGGGCAAGCGGGCCTATCCAGTACTTC,NA,TRBV19,TRBJ2-7,few
CASSTGVGADTQYF,TGTGCCAGCAGCACGGGGGTCGGGGCAGATACGCAGTATTTT,NA,TRBV5-4,TRBJ2-3,NA
CASSAAAGLIGYEQYF,TGTGCCAGCAGTGCCGCCGCGGGGTTGATCGGGTACGAGCAGTACTTC,NA,TRBV27,TRBJ2-7,NA